These T cell receptor beta chains were read from a single sample in a study of blood T cell repertoires in COVID-19. TCRdb's table, derived via immunoSEQ multiplex PCR, lists solely in-frame clones and lacks some. The data contain 130,000 or so clones, about 76% of them singletons. Sequenced input: peripheral blood. These receptors all stem from a woman aged 65 to 85 with COVID-19, enrolled during active disease. The CDR3 runs from the conserved cysteine through the conserved F or W. D genes are given only for firm matches. Clone size appears in some rows only: once, few, many, or a class for an expanded clone.

d_call: -; v_call: TRBV7-9; clone_size: once; j_call: TRBJ1-2; cdr3_length: 18; cdr3_nt: TGTGCCAGCACCCTCGGCTCGGCCGGCGGGGGGGTGAACTATGGCTACACCTTC; cdr3_aa: CASTLGSAGGGVNYGYTF
d_call: TRBD2; v_call: TRBV5-1; clone_size: -; j_call: TRBJ2-7; cdr3_length: 15; cdr3_nt: TGCGCCAGCAGCTTGGATCCCCGGGGGGACTACGAGCAGTACTTC; cdr3_aa: CASSLDPRGDYEQYF
d_call: -; v_call: TRBV28; clone_size: -; j_call: TRBJ1-6; cdr3_length: 11; cdr3_nt: TGTGCCAGCACAACAGGGTCAGCCCTCCACTTT; cdr3_aa: CASTTGSALHF
d_call: TRBD1; v_call: TRBV7-6; clone_size: -; j_call: TRBJ2-7; cdr3_length: 14; cdr3_nt: TGTGCCAGCAGCGAGGGGGCCCCAAGCTACGAGCAGTACTTC; cdr3_aa: CASSEGAPSYEQYF
d_call: -; v_call: TRBV7-8; clone_size: -; j_call: TRBJ2-3; cdr3_length: 17; cdr3_nt: TGTGCCAGCAGCTCCTCCCGGGGGACGGGTAGCACAGATACGCAGTATTTT; cdr3_aa: CASSSSRGTGSTDTQYF
d_call: TRBD2; v_call: TRBV5-6; clone_size: -; j_call: TRBJ2-1; cdr3_length: 17; cdr3_nt: TGTGCCAGCAGCACACGGTCGACTAGCGGGGGGAAGAATGAGCAGTTCTTC; cdr3_aa: CASSTRSTSGGKNEQFF
d_call: -; v_call: TRBV6-5; clone_size: once; j_call: TRBJ1-5; cdr3_length: 15; cdr3_nt: TGTGCCAGCACCCTCACAGGGATTAACAATCAGCCCCAGCATTTT; cdr3_aa: CASTLTGINNQPQHF
d_call: TRBD1; v_call: TRBV6-5; clone_size: -; j_call: TRBJ1-1; cdr3_length: 15; cdr3_nt: TGTGCCAGCAGTTCCTGGACAGGGAAGAACACTGAAGCTTTCTTT; cdr3_aa: CASSSWTGKNTEAFF
d_call: -; v_call: TRBV7-9; clone_size: -; j_call: TRBJ1-6; cdr3_length: 14; cdr3_nt: TGTGCCAGCAGCTTAGGTACCTATAATTCACCCCTCCACTTT; cdr3_aa: CASSLGTYNSPLHF
d_call: -; v_call: TRBV28; clone_size: -; j_call: TRBJ2-7; cdr3_length: 13; cdr3_nt: TGTGCCAGCAGTCCCGGTAGTCGATTCGGGCAGTACTTC; cdr3_aa: CASSPGSRFGQYF
d_call: -; v_call: TRBV4-2; clone_size: few; j_call: TRBJ1-2; cdr3_length: 12; cdr3_nt: TGTGCCAGCAGCCACGAGGGATGGGGCTACACCTTC; cdr3_aa: CASSHEGWGYTF
d_call: -; v_call: TRBV9; clone_size: once; j_call: TRBJ2-5; cdr3_length: 13; cdr3_nt: TGTGCCAGCAGCACCGGGGATCGGGAGACCCAGTACTTC; cdr3_aa: CASSTGDRETQYF
d_call: TRBD1; v_call: TRBV6-5; clone_size: -; j_call: TRBJ2-7; cdr3_length: 14; cdr3_nt: TGTGCCAGCACCAGGACAGGGGGAATAAACGAGCAGTACTTC; cdr3_aa: CASTRTGGINEQYF
d_call: -; v_call: TRBV19; clone_size: -; j_call: TRBJ1-5; cdr3_length: 15; cdr3_nt: TGTGCCAGTAGTATATGGCCAGGGGTCGATCAGCCCCAGCATTTT; cdr3_aa: CASSIWPGVDQPQHF
d_call: -; v_call: TRBV4-2; clone_size: -; j_call: TRBJ2-3; cdr3_length: 17; cdr3_nt: TGTGCCAGCACCCCGAAGGGAGCGCGGGGCGTCACAGATACGCAGTATTTT; cdr3_aa: CASTPKGARGVTDTQYF
d_call: -; v_call: TRBV6-2/TRBV6-3; clone_size: -; j_call: TRBJ1-2; cdr3_length: 12; cdr3_nt: TGTGCCAGCAGTTACGGGGGCGGTGGCTACACCTTC; cdr3_aa: CASSYGGGGYTF
d_call: TRBD1; v_call: TRBV18; clone_size: -; j_call: TRBJ1-2; cdr3_length: 12; cdr3_nt: TGTGCCAGCTCACCTGGACAGGGGAGCTACACCTTC; cdr3_aa: CASSPGQGSYTF
d_call: -; v_call: TRBV5-8; clone_size: -; j_call: TRBJ1-3; cdr3_length: 16; cdr3_nt: TGTGCCAGCAGCTTGGCCCCGACACCATCTGGAAACACCATATATTTT; cdr3_aa: CASSLAPTPSGNTIYF
d_call: -; v_call: TRBV30; clone_size: -; j_call: TRBJ1-1; cdr3_length: 13; cdr3_nt: TGTGCCTGGAGTGTTATGGGGCCTGCTGAAGCTTTCTTT; cdr3_aa: CAWSVMGPAEAFF
d_call: TRBD1; v_call: TRBV30; clone_size: -; j_call: TRBJ1-2; cdr3_length: 14; cdr3_nt: TGTGCCTGGGTACACAGGGGCGCGGGCTATGGCTACACCTTC; cdr3_aa: CAWVHRGAGYGYTF
d_call: -; v_call: TRBV21-1; clone_size: -; j_call: TRBJ1-1; cdr3_length: 22; cdr3_nt: TGTGCCAGCAGCAAAGTGGGGCAGGACAGGGAAGTGGTTAATGGGGTGAACACTGAAGCTTTCTTT; cdr3_aa: CASSKVGQDREVVNGVNTEAFF
d_call: -; v_call: TRBV4-1; clone_size: -; j_call: TRBJ1-1; cdr3_length: 16; cdr3_nt: TGCGCCAGCAGCCAAGTTAGGGGGGGTGGTGGAACTGAAGCTTTCTTT; cdr3_aa: CASSQVRGGGGTEAFF
d_call: TRBD2; v_call: TRBV7-9; clone_size: -; j_call: TRBJ2-5; cdr3_length: 17; cdr3_nt: TGTGCCAGCAGCTATTATAAGGGGGGACTAGCTGTTGAGACCCAGTACTTC; cdr3_aa: CASSYYKGGLAVETQYF
d_call: -; v_call: TRBV25-1; clone_size: once; j_call: TRBJ2-7; cdr3_length: 14; cdr3_nt: TGTGCCAGCAGTGAATATGGGGCAGCGCCCGAGCAGTACTTC; cdr3_aa: CASSEYGAAPEQYF
d_call: -; v_call: TRBV2; clone_size: few; j_call: TRBJ2-1; cdr3_length: 15; cdr3_nt: TGTGCCAGCAGCCTCGGGGGCGGGGGATTTGATGAGCAGTTCTTC; cdr3_aa: CASSLGGGGFDEQFF
d_call: TRBD1; v_call: TRBV19; clone_size: once; j_call: TRBJ1-5; cdr3_length: 15; cdr3_nt: TGTGCCAGTAGTGGGGGGGACAGGGGTTATCAGCCCCAGCATTTT; cdr3_aa: CASSGGDRGYQPQHF
d_call: TRBD1; v_call: TRBV27; clone_size: -; j_call: TRBJ1-5; cdr3_length: 15; cdr3_nt: TGTGCCAGCAGGAGCTTGACAGGGGGCCATCAGCCCCAGCATTTT; cdr3_aa: CASRSLTGGHQPQHF
d_call: TRBD2; v_call: TRBV3-1/TRBV3-2; clone_size: -; j_call: TRBJ2-3; cdr3_length: 15; cdr3_nt: TGTGCCAGCAGCCTGACTAGCGGGGGGGCCTGGACGCAGTATTTT; cdr3_aa: CASSLTSGGAWTQYF
d_call: TRBD2; v_call: TRBV2; clone_size: -; j_call: TRBJ2-1; cdr3_length: 15; cdr3_nt: TGTGCCAGCAGTGTGTCTAGCGGGAGCTACAATGAGCAGTTCTTC; cdr3_aa: CASSVSSGSYNEQFF
d_call: TRBD1; v_call: TRBV28; clone_size: -; j_call: TRBJ1-1; cdr3_length: 15; cdr3_nt: TGTGCCAGCAGTTTAGGACAGGGAATGAACACTGAAGCTTTCTTT; cdr3_aa: CASSLGQGMNTEAFF
d_call: -; v_call: TRBV3-1/TRBV3-2; clone_size: -; j_call: TRBJ1-2; cdr3_length: 15; cdr3_nt: TGTGCCAGCAGCTTTGGGGCAGGTCAAAACTATGGCTACACCTTC; cdr3_aa: CASSFGAGQNYGYTF
d_call: -; v_call: TRBV19; clone_size: once; j_call: TRBJ1-6; cdr3_length: 16; cdr3_nt: TGTGCCAGTAGCAGTAACCGTCAGGTCCGGAATTCACCCCTCCACTTT; cdr3_aa: CASSSNRQVRNSPLHF
d_call: -; v_call: TRBV19; clone_size: -; j_call: TRBJ1-5; cdr3_length: 16; cdr3_nt: TGTGCCAGTAGTATAGATCCGGGGATCAGCAATCAGCCCCAGCATTTT; cdr3_aa: CASSIDPGISNQPQHF
d_call: -; v_call: TRBV2; clone_size: -; j_call: TRBJ2-5; cdr3_length: 12; cdr3_nt: TGTGCCAGCAGGGAGACGTCGGAGACCCAGTACTTC; cdr3_aa: CASRETSETQYF
d_call: -; v_call: TRBV2; clone_size: -; j_call: TRBJ1-1; cdr3_length: 11; cdr3_nt: TGTGCCAGCAGTGAAGGCGGGCGAGCTTTCTTT; cdr3_aa: CASSEGGRAFF
d_call: TRBD2; v_call: TRBV2; clone_size: -; j_call: TRBJ2-3; cdr3_length: 15; cdr3_nt: TGTGCCAGCAGTGGGCTAGCGGGGGGTACAGATACGCAGTATTTT; cdr3_aa: CASSGLAGGTDTQYF
d_call: -; v_call: TRBV7-3; clone_size: -; j_call: TRBJ2-1; cdr3_length: 16; cdr3_nt: TGTGCCAGCAGCTTACTCGGGACACCGGTTCTCAATGAGCAGTTCTTC; cdr3_aa: CASSLLGTPVLNEQFF
d_call: -; v_call: TRBV5-1; clone_size: -; j_call: TRBJ1-4; cdr3_length: 14; cdr3_nt: TGCGCCAGCAGCTCCACAGGGCCCCATGAAAAACTGTTTTTT; cdr3_aa: CASSSTGPHEKLFF
d_call: -; v_call: TRBV10-3; clone_size: -; j_call: TRBJ1-1; cdr3_length: 15; cdr3_nt: TGTGCCATCAGTGAGTCGAAGGGGGTAGGCACTGAAGCTTTCTTT; cdr3_aa: CAISESKGVGTEAFF
d_call: TRBD1; v_call: TRBV7-9; clone_size: -; j_call: TRBJ1-1; cdr3_length: 15; cdr3_nt: TGTGCCAGCAGCTTAATAGGGACAGTGAACACTGAAGCTTTCTTT; cdr3_aa: CASSLIGTVNTEAFF
d_call: -; v_call: TRBV24-1; clone_size: -; j_call: TRBJ1-2; cdr3_length: 11; cdr3_nt: TGTGCCACCAGTGACCTTTATGGCTACACCTTC; cdr3_aa: CATSDLYGYTF
d_call: TRBD2; v_call: TRBV5-1; clone_size: once; j_call: TRBJ2-2; cdr3_length: 16; cdr3_nt: TGCGCCAGCAGCTTGGCGGGGGGGCCGGGCACCGGGGAGCTGTTTTTT; cdr3_aa: CASSLAGGPGTGELFF
d_call: -; v_call: TRBV10-3; clone_size: -; j_call: TRBJ2-5; cdr3_length: 13; cdr3_nt: TGTGCCACCAGGGGGGGGTCGGAGGAGACCCAGTACTTC; cdr3_aa: CATRGGSEETQYF
d_call: -; v_call: TRBV10-3; clone_size: many; j_call: TRBJ1-2; cdr3_length: 11; cdr3_nt: TGTGCCATCAGTTCCCTTTATGGCTACACCTTC; cdr3_aa: CAISSLYGYTF
d_call: -; v_call: TRBV6-5; clone_size: once; j_call: TRBJ1-2; cdr3_length: 15; cdr3_nt: TGTGCCAGCAGTTCCCGGGGGGCAACTAACTATGGCTACACCTTC; cdr3_aa: CASSSRGATNYGYTF
d_call: TRBD1; v_call: TRBV6-5; clone_size: -; j_call: TRBJ2-3; cdr3_length: 15; cdr3_nt: TGTGCCAGTACCCCGGGACAGGGGGCTTTAGATACGCAGTATTTT; cdr3_aa: CASTPGQGALDTQYF